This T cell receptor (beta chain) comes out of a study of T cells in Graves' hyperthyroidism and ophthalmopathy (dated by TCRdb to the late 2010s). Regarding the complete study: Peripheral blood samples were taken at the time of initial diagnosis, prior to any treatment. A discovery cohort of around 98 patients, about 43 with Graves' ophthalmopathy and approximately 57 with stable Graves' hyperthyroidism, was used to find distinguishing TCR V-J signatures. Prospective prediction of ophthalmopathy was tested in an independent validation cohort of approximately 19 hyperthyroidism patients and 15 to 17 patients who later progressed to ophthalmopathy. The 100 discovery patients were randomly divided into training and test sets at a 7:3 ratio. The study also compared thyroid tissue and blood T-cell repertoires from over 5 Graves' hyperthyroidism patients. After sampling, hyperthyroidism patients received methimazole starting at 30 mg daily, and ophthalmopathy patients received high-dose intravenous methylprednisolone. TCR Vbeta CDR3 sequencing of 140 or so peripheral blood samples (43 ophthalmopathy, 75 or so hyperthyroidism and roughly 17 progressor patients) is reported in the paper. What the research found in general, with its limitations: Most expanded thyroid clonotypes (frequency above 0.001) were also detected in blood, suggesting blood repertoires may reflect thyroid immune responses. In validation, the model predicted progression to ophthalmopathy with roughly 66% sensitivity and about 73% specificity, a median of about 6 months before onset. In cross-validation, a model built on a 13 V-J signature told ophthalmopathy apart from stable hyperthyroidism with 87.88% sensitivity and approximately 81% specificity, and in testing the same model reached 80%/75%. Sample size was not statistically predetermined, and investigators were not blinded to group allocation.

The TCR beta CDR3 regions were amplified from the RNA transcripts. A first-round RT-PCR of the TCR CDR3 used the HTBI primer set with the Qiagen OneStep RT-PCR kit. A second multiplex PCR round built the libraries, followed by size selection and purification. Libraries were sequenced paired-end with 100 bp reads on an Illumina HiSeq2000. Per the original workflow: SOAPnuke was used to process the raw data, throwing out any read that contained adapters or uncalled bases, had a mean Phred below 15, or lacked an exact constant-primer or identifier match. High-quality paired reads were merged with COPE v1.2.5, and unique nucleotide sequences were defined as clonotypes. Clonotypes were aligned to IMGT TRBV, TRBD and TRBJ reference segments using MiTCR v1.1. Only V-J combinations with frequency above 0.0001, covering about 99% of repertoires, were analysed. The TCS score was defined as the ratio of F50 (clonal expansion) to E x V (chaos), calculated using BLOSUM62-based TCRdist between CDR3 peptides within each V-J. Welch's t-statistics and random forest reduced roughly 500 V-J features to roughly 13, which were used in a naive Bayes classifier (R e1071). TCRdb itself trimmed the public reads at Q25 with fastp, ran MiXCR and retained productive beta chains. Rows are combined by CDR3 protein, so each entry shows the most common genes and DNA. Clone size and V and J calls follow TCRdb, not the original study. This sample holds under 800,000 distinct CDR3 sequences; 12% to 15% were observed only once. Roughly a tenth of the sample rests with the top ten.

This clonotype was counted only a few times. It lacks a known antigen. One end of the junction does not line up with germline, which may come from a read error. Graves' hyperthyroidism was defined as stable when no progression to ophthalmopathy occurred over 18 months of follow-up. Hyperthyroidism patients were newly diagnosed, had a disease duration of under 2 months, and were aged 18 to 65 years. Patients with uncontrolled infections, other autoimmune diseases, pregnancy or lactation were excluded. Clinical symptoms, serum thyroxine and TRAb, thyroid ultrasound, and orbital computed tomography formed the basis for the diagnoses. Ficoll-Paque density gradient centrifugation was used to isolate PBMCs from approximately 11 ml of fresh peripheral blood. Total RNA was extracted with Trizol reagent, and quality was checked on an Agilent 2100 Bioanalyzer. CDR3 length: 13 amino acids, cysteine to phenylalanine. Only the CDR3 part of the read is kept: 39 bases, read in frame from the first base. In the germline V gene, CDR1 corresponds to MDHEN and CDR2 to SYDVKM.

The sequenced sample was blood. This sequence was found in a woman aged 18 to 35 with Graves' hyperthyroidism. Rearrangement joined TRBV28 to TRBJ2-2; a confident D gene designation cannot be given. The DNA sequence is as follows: TGTGCCTGCAGTTGGGTAAACACCGGGGAGCTGTTTTTT. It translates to CACSWVNTGELFF.